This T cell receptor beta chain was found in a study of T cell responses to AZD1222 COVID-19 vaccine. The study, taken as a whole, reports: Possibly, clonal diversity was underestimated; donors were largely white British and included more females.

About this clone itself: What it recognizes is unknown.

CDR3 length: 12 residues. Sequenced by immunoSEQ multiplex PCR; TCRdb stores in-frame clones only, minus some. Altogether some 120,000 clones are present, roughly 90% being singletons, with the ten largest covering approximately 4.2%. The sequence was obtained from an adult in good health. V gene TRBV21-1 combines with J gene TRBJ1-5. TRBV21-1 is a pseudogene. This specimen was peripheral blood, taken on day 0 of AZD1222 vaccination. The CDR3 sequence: CASSKESQPQHF. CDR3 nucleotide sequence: TGTGCCAGCAGCAAAGAAAGCCAGCCCCAGCATTTT.